This T cell receptor (beta chain) was sequenced in a study of blood T cell repertoires in COVID-19. The overall study: Italy, Spain and the United States were the sources of the convalescent and acute COVID-19 samples. T cells, B-cell-depleted T cells, or PBMCs supplied cDNA or gDNA.

Recruited during active infection, patients (from Seattle) were subsequently followed longitudinally. Trimming left V 6 bases short and J 0 bases short, with 26 bases between. This CDR3 contains 20 residues. Germline V gene sequence: CDR1 MDHEN, CDR2 SYDVKM. Authors' analysis steps: Nucleated cell number was recorded as an estimate derived from reference gene primer amplification. The data were produced by immunoSEQ multiplex PCR, yet TCRdb's version contains in-frame clones alone and is incomplete. The V and J calls and the clone size are those of that table, but D and trimming were determined from the DNA. The sample has 360,000 or so clones, approximately 89% seen once.

The clonotype originates from a woman between 55 and 75 years old with COVID-19, enrolled during active disease. The rearrangement uses TRBV28 and TRBJ1-4; no clear D gene. Sequencing was carried out using peripheral blood. The CDR3 sequence: CASSQTRHFTARTTNEKLFF. DNA of the CDR3: TGTGCCAGCAGCCAAACCCGACACTTTACGGCCCGAACAACTAATGAAAAACTGTTTTTT.